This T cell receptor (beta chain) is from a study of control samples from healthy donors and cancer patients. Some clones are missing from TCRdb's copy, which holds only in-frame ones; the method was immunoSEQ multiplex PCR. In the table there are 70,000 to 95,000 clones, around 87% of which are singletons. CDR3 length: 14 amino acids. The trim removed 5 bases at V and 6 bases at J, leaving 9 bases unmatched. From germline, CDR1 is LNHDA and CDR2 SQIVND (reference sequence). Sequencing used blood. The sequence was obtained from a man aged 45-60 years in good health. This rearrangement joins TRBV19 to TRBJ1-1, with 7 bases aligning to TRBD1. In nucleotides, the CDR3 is TGTGCCAGTAGTCCTGACAGGGTTGGCGCTGAAGCTTTCTTT. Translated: CASSPDRVGAEAFF.